This T cell receptor (beta chain) was retrieved from a study of OX40 agonist ivuxolimab in advanced cancers. CDR1 SGHRS and CDR2 YFSETQ come from the germline V gene. With 6 bases removed from V and 2 bases from J, the gap between germline ends came to 13 bases. This CDR3 is 14 amino acids long. TCRdb keeps only in-frame clones here, not all; method: immunoSEQ multiplex PCR. This sample carries approximately 40,000 clones, 92% of them seen once, and the ten largest clones take approximately 9.7%. The chain combines TRBV5-1 with TRBJ2-3, with D perhaps TRBD2 (5 bases). The receptor's source is an adult with an advanced solid tumor such as melanoma, head and neck, liver or kidney cancer. The sample here was CD4+ or CD8+ T cells sorted from blood, taken in a trial of the OX40 agonist ivuxolimab. The CDR3 nucleotides are TGCGCCAGCATCGCCGGGGTCACCACAGATACGCAGTATTTT. Its protein product is CASIAGVTTDTQYF.